The TCR beta chain under discussion was sequenced for a study of blood T cell repertoires in COVID-19. Study details: T cells, B-cell-depleted T cells, or PBMCs provided the cDNA or gDNA that served as material.

Germline values: CDR1 SQVTM, CDR2 ANQGSEA. This CDR3 is 16 amino acids long. Trimming took off 7 bases at V and 7 bases at J, with 26 bases between the two ends. TCRdb's table, derived via immunoSEQ multiplex PCR, lists solely in-frame clones and lacks some. The repertoire includes around 250,000 clones, 80% to 90% of them detected once, and 1.5% to 2% sits in the top ten. This sequence joins TRBV29-1 and TRBJ2-1, with D maybe TRBD2 (6 bases). This clonotype was obtained from a woman between 50 and 59 years old who had recovered from COVID-19. The specimen sequenced was PBMCs or T cells enriched from blood (not recorded which). The CDR3 spells CSAPVEVRGKGNEQFF. The CDR3 DNA sequence: TGCAGCGCTCCCGTGGAAGTACGGGGGAAAGGGAATGAGCAGTTCTTC.